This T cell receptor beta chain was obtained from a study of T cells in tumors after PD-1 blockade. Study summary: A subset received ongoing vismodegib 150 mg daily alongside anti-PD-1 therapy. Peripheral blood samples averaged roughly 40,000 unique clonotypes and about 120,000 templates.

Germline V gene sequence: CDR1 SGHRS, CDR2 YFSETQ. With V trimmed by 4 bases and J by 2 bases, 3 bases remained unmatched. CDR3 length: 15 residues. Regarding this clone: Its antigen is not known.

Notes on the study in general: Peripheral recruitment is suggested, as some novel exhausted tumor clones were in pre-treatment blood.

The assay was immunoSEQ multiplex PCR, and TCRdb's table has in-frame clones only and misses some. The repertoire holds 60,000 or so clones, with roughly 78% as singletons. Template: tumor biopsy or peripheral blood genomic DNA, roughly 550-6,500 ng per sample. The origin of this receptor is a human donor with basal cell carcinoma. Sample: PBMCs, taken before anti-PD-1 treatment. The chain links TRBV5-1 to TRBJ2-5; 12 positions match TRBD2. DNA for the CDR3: TGCGCCAGCAGCAGAGGGACTAGCGGGCAAGAGACCCAGTACTTC. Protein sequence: CASSRGTSGQETQYF.